The clone carrying this TCR beta chain was seen a handful of times. The V end lost 3 bases, the J end lost 7 bases, and 16 bases lay between the germline ends. The CDR3 length is 14 residues. Germline CDR1 reads LGHNA; CDR2 reads YSLEER. The sample comes from a study of T cell changes during pregnancy in multiple sclerosis. Sequenced by immunoSEQ multiplex PCR; TCRdb stores in-frame clones only, minus some. The sample has approximately 31,000 clones, about 93% seen once. The chain recombines TRBV4-3 with TRBJ2-7, with no clear D. This receptor was taken from a female donor with multiple sclerosis, enrolled in a pregnancy study. The sequencing used CD4+ T cells from peripheral blood mononuclear cells, collected in the second trimester of pregnancy. The CDR3 is CASSQSGRGTEQYF. CDR3 nucleotides: TGCGCCAGCAGCCAGTCGGGTAGAGGTACGGAGCAGTACTTC.